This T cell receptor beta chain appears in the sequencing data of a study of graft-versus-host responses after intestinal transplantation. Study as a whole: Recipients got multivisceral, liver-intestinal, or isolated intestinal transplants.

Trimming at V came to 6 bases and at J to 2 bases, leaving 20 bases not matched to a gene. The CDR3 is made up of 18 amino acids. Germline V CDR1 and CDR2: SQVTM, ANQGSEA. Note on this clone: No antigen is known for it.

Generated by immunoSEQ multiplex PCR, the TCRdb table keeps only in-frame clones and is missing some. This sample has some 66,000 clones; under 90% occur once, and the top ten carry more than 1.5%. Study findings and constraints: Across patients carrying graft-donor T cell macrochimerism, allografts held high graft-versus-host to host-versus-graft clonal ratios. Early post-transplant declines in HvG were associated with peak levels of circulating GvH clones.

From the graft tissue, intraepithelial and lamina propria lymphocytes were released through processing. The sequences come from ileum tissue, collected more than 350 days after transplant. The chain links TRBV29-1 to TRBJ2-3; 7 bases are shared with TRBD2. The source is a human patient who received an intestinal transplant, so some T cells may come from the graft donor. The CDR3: CSVDGSLTLAEDTDTQYF. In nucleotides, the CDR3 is TGCAGCGTGGATGGGTCCCTAACCCTAGCGGAGGACACAGATACGCAGTATTTT.